In this sample, the clone carrying this TCR beta chain turned up many times. Other DNA sequences in the sample encode the same CDR3. The sample originates from a study of shared clonotypes between healthy human individuals. Repertoires were generated with immunoSEQ multiplex PCR, while TCRdb's copy carries only in-frame clones and drops some. The table shows 1 million to 1.2 million clones, with about 72% occurring only once. The source material was memory CD4+ T cells from PBMCs. Subset specified: CD45RA-negative fraction. The receptor was isolated from a man aged 18 to 29 in good health. Some clones in this sample may be carry-over from other donors' samples.

Here the CDR3 reads CASSLVGENTEAFF. The CDR3 coding sequence is TGCGCCAGCAGCTTGGTTGGGGAGAACACTGAAGCTTTCTTT. V is TRBV5-1 and J is TRBJ1-1, with no clear D. Germline CDR1 SGHRS, CDR2 YFSETQ. The length of the CDR3 is 14 residues. V was pared by 0 bases and J by 1 base, with 7 bases between. The full variable domain, its missing parts supplied by reference TRBV5-1 and TRBJ1-1, is KAGVTQTPRYLIKTRGQQVTLSCSPISGHRSVSWYQQTPGQGLQFLFEYFSETQRNKGNFPGRFSGRQFSNSRSEMNVSTLELGDSALYLCASSLVGENTEAFFGQGTRLTVV.